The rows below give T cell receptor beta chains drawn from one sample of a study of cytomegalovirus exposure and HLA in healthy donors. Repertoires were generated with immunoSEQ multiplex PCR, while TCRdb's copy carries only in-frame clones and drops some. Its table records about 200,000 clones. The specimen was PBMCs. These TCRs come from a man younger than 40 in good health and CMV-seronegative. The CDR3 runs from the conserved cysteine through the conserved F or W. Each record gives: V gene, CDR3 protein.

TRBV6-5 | CASRHRGSGAYEQYF
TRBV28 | CASSLSGGQPQHF
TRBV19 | CASSTPGSADTQYF
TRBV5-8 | CASSREGDEQYF
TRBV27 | CASSLRPQGGELFF
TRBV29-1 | CSVKHLRTSGGSTDTQYF
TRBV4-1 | CASSRILTGESEAFF
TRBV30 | CAGGASGSYREQFF
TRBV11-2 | CASSAQRRGTEAFF
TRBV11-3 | CASSPQGTGDNTEAFF
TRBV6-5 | CASSYSRDRTRGFF
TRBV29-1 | CSVGGLASDTQYF
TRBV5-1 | CASRTGQSYEQYF
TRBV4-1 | CASSRDSYGPRNGYTF